This TCR beta chain was identified during a study of Tregs in tolerant kidney transplant recipients. TCRdb keeps only in-frame clones here, not all; method: immunoSEQ multiplex PCR. The sample has tens of thousands of clones, over 85% seen once. As for this clone: The antigen is undetermined.

V shed 1 base, J shed 1 base, and the junction held 10 bases outside the gene matches. Germline loops: CDR1 SGHAT, CDR2 FQDESV (reference sequence). This CDR3 contains 19 residues. Study-wide results and limits: Biological reproducibility was not directly addressed in this study. Tregs expanded with activated donor B cells seemed most donor-specific.

Recipients received nonmyeloablative bone marrow transplants from related graft donors, with transient mixed chimerism. CD4+CD25+CD127- Tregs, CD4+CD25- non-Tregs, CD4 and CD8 cells were sorted. The chain is built from TRBV11-1 and TRBJ2-1; 10 positions agree with TRBD2. This TCR derives from a human patient who received a combined kidney and bone marrow transplant. A subset of T cells may come from the graft donor. The material sequenced was CD4+ T cells from blood (PBMCs), taken 12 months after the transplant. The CDR3 sequence: CASSLERLAGEWSYNEQFF. CDR3 sequence (DNA): TGTGCCAGCAGCTTAGAGCGCCTAGCGGGAGAATGGTCCTACAATGAGCAGTTCTTC.